This section outlines one T cell receptor beta chain sequence together with its context. Antigen specificity is unknown. A second PCR, run for roughly 7 to 12 cycles, used a sample-barcoded 5' primer plus a J-beta primer mix. TCRdb recomputed calls from the 5' RACE reads with MiXCR, one row per CDR3 protein. The sample has 1.5 million to 1.8 million distinct CDR3 sequences, roughly two fifths seen once; the top ten hold around 4%. Germline CDR1 is SGHDT and CDR2 is YYEEEE. The CDR3 contains 15 residues. With 1 base clipped from V and 6 bases from J, the junction kept 6 bases outside the gene matches. These data are taken from a study of blood T cells in healthy people across ages. Study observations and caveats: Greater diversity and more naive CD4+ cells were seen in long-lived donors than in aged donors.

At least 7 million PBMCs were isolated per sample. The sample was blood. The chain recombines TRBV5-6 with TRBJ2-3, with 9 bases lining up with TRBD2. The clonotype originates from a woman between 18 and 29 years old in good health. CDR3 sequence: CASSLRAGGRDTQYF. CDR3 coding DNA: TGTGCCAGCAGCTTGAGAGCGGGGGGAAGGGATACGCAGTATTTT.